A selection of T cell receptor beta chains follows, all from one sample in a study of CD8 T cells in ankylosing spondylitis. TCRdb recomputed calls from the 5' RACE reads with MiXCR, one row per CDR3 protein. The data show 200,000 to 250,000 distinct CDR3 sequences, under 35% seen once. The specimen sequenced was blood, either unsorted or a sorted T cell fraction (not recorded which). These receptors were taken from a male donor with ankylosing spondylitis or in good health (not recorded which). The CDR3 runs from the conserved cysteine through the conserved F or W. Each record gives: D gene, J gene, clone size, V gene, CDR3 DNA, CDR3 protein. D genes are given only for firm matches. Not every row has a clone size; where given, it reads once, few, many or a size class.

d_gene: TRBD2
j_gene: TRBJ2-3
abundance: NA
v_gene: TRBV15
CDR3nt: TGTGCCACCAGCAGCGGACTAGCGGGGAACACAGATACGCAGTATTTT
CDR3aa: CATSSGLAGNTDTQYF

d_gene: NA
j_gene: TRBJ1-5
abundance: NA
v_gene: TRBV18
CDR3nt: TGTGCCAGCTCACCCGTGGCAGGGGGCAATCAGCCCCAGCATTTT
CDR3aa: CASSPVAGGNQPQHF

d_gene: TRBD1
j_gene: TRBJ2-5
abundance: few
v_gene: TRBV20-1
CDR3nt: TGCAGTGCCCTCCCCGACAGGGAGGAGACCCAGTACTTC
CDR3aa: CSALPDREETQYF

d_gene: NA
j_gene: TRBJ2-3
abundance: NA
v_gene: TRBV24-1
CDR3nt: TGTGCCACCAGTGAACGGGGCTGGAGCACAGATACGCAGTATTTT
CDR3aa: CATSERGWSTDTQYF

d_gene: TRBD2
j_gene: TRBJ2-3
abundance: few
v_gene: TRBV12-3/TRBV12-4
CDR3nt: TGTGCCAGCCCGCCCGGCCGGGGGGGCACAGATACGCAGTATTTT
CDR3aa: CASPPGRGGTDTQYF

d_gene: NA
j_gene: TRBJ2-5
abundance: few
v_gene: TRBV29-1
CDR3nt: TGCAGCGTTGACGGGTGGGGCCACCAAGAGACCCAGTACTTC
CDR3aa: CSVDGWGHQETQYF

d_gene: NA
j_gene: TRBJ2-7
abundance: few
v_gene: TRBV20-1
CDR3nt: TGCAGTGCTAGGGGCCTTTCCTACGAGCAGTACTTC
CDR3aa: CSARGLSYEQYF

d_gene: TRBD1
j_gene: TRBJ2-1
abundance: NA
v_gene: TRBV7-2
CDR3nt: TGTGCCAGCAGCTTCTGGCAGGGGGAATGGAATGAGCAGTTCTTC
CDR3aa: CASSFWQGEWNEQFF

d_gene: NA
j_gene: TRBJ1-6
abundance: few
v_gene: TRBV20-1
CDR3nt: TGCAGTGCTAGAGAGTGGGTTTCATATAATTCACCCCTCCACTTT
CDR3aa: CSAREWVSYNSPLHF

d_gene: TRBD2
j_gene: TRBJ2-7
abundance: few
v_gene: TRBV10-2
CDR3nt: TGCGCCAGCATCCCCCAGGGACTAGTCGACGAGCAGTACTTC
CDR3aa: CASIPQGLVDEQYF

d_gene: TRBD1
j_gene: TRBJ2-2
abundance: NA
v_gene: TRBV12-3/TRBV12-4
CDR3nt: TGTGCCAGCAACCGGGGACAGGCGAACACCGGGGAGCTGTTTTTT
CDR3aa: CASNRGQANTGELFF

d_gene: NA
j_gene: TRBJ2-7
abundance: many
v_gene: TRBV29-1
CDR3nt: TGCAGCGCAGCTACAGGGTCCTACGAGCAGTACTTC
CDR3aa: CSAATGSYEQYF

d_gene: NA
j_gene: TRBJ1-2
abundance: NA
v_gene: TRBV12-3/TRBV12-4
CDR3nt: TGTGCCAGCAGTGCGCCGGTAGGGGACAACCCGTATGGCTACACCTTC
CDR3aa: CASSAPVGDNPYGYTF

d_gene: NA
j_gene: TRBJ1-1
abundance: once
v_gene: TRBV21-1
CDR3nt: TGTGCCAGCCCTTGCGGGGTCACTGAAGCTTTCTTT
CDR3aa: CASPCGVTEAFF